A single sample is the source of the 11 T cell receptor beta chains below, sequenced in a study of siplizumab effects on memory and regulatory T cells. Sequencing used immunoSEQ multiplex PCR; TCRdb keeps in-frame clones, though not all of them. The sample includes roughly 92,000 clones, around 94% of them seen just once. Sequenced sample: non-Treg CD4+ T cells sorted from blood. These receptors originate from a human donor in good health.

The chain is built from TRBV30 and TRBJ2-3; TRBD2 matches 16 bases. After removal of 7 bases from V and 4 bases from J, the junction contained 5 bases not matched to a gene. This CDR3 is 15 amino acids long. In germline, CDR1 is GTSNPN, CDR2 SVGIG (reference sequence). Here the CDR3 reads CALGTSGRAADTQYF. CDR3 DNA: TGTGCCTTGGGGACTAGCGGGAGGGCCGCAGATACGCAGTATTTT.

V usage is TRBV28 and J usage is TRBJ1-4; D gene unclear. This CDR3 has 11 residues. CDR1 is MDHEN, CDR2 SYDVKM, per germline. V dropped 4 bases and J dropped 5 bases, with 2 bases sitting between them. This chain's CDR3 is CASSSNEKLFF. The CDR3 DNA reads TGTGCCAGCAGTTCGAATGAAAAACTGTTTTTT.

This chain links TRBV7-9 with TRBJ2-1; D is perhaps TRBD1 or TRBD2 (5 bases each). From germline, CDR1 is SEHNR and CDR2 FQNEAQ (reference sequence). Trimming took 6 bases from V and 9 from J, leaving 21 bases between them. The CDR3 runs to 15 residues. DNA of the CDR3: TGTGCCAGCAGGCTCAGGCCGGACGGGGCATCTGAGCAGTTCTTC. It codes for CASRLRPDGASEQFF.

The chain combines TRBV5-4 with TRBJ1-2, with no clear D. Trimming removed 0 bases from V and 4 bases from J, with 13 bases in between. The germline V gene encodes CDR1 SGHNT and CDR2 YYREEE (reference sequence). The CDR3 spans 15 residues. The chain's CDR3 is CASSLEVVPVYGYTF. Here the CDR3 DNA reads TGTGCCAGCAGCTTGGAGGTCGTGCCGGTCTATGGCTACACCTTC.

The DNA for the CDR3 is TGTGCCAGCAGTGACACAGGGGGCAGTTCACCCCTCCACTTT. Its translation is CASSDTGGSSPLHF. The rearrangement links TRBV2 to TRBJ1-6; 9 nucleotides line up with TRBD1. V lost 3 bases and J lost 9; bases outside the gene matches: 3. The CDR3 runs 14 residues. Per germline, CDR1 SNHLY and CDR2 FYNNEI.

This chain joins TRBV7-7 and TRBJ2-2; TRBD2 matches 7 bases. CDR3 size: 15 residues. The junction had 9 bases not matched to a gene; V was cut back by 4 bases and J by 7 bases. Per germline, CDR1 SSHAT and CDR2 FNYEAQ (reference sequence). This CDR3 is CASSSDLREGGELFF. CDR3 in DNA: TGTGCCAGCAGCTCCGACCTCAGGGAGGGCGGGGAGCTGTTTTTT.

The V gene is TRBV20-1, the J gene TRBJ2-1; D unresolved. Per germline, CDR1 DFQATT and CDR2 SNEGSKA (reference sequence). The CDR3 sequence is 11 residues long. Between the trimmed V and J ends, which lost 6 bases and 0 bases, there was a span of 3 bases. CDR3 in DNA: TGCAGTGCCACCTCCTACAATGAGCAGTTCTTC. The encoded protein is CSATSYNEQFF.

The chain links TRBV6-6 to TRBJ2-2, with D hard to call. The V end was cut by 0 bases, the J end by 6 bases, with 11 bases between. The CDR3 consists of 15 residues. Per the germline V gene, CDR1 is MNHNY and CDR2 is SVGAGI (reference sequence). CDR3 sequence: CASSYSILVSGELFF. The CDR3 region has the DNA TGTGCCAGCAGTTACTCGATACTGGTTTCCGGGGAGCTGTTTTTT.

The rearrangement uses TRBV5-4 and TRBJ1-2; 9 bases align to TRBD1. Germline V gene sequence: CDR1 SGHNT, CDR2 YYREEE (reference sequence). This CDR3 region has 14 residues. The ends lost 4 bases at V and 4 bases at J; junction bases unmatched: 5. The CDR3 DNA reads as TGTGCCAGCAGCGAGGACAGGGGAAGCTATGGCTACACCTTC. Residues: CASSEDRGSYGYTF.

This clone was observed a single time. J is TRBJ2-4 and V is TRBV18; the D is unclear. The CDR3 sequence is 16 residues long. CDR1 and CDR2 from the germline V gene are KGHSH and LQKENI. Trimming stripped 3 bases from V and 0 bases from J, with 12 bases between. CDR3 bases: TGTGCCAGCTCACCGGGTGTAGCCTTAGCCAAAAACATTCAGTACTTC. Its translation: CASSPGVALAKNIQYF.

The chain combines TRBV28 with TRBJ1-1, with a tentative D call TRBD1 (5 bases). The germline gives CDR1 MDHEN, CDR2 SYDVKM. The CDR3 totals 13 residues. V was pared by 6 bases and J by 11 bases, with 19 bases between. Here the CDR3 DNA reads TGTGCCAGCAGCCCCGACCGAGGGCGACAGGCTTTCTTT. It is translated as CASSPDRGRQAFF. Looking up the rest from reference TRBV28 and TRBJ1-1 gives the full variable domain: DVKVTQSSRYLVKRTGEKVFLECVQDMDHENMFWYRQDPGLGLRLIYFSYDVKMKEKGDIPEGYSVSREKKERFSLILESASTNQTSMYLCASSPDRGRQAFFGQGTRLTVV.